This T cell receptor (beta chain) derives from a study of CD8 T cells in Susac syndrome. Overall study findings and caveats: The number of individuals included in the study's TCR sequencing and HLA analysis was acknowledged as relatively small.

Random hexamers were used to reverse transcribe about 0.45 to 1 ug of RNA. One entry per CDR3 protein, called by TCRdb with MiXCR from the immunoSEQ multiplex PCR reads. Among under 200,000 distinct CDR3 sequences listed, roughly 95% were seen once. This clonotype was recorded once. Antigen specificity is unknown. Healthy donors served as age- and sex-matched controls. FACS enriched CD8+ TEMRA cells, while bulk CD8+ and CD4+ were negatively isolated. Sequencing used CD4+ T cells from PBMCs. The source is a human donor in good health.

The CDR3 protein is CASSGFREQFF. In nucleotides, the CDR3 is TGTGCCAGCAGCGGGTTCCGTGAGCAGTTCTTC. This chain joins TRBV12-3 or TRBV12-4 and TRBJ2-1; D is uncertain. With 6 bases removed from V and 9 bases from J, the gap between germline ends came to 9 bases. The CDR3 is 11 amino acids.